The source of this T cell receptor (beta chain) is a study of cytomegalovirus exposure and HLA in healthy donors. Overall study context: Samples from HLA-typed donors yielded about 85 million unique TCRs in an early data release.

This clone was seen a single time. The antigen remains unidentified. CDR1 and CDR2 from the germline V gene are ENHRY and SYGVKD. V was shortened by 6 bases and J by 3 bases, with 12 bases between the two germline ends. The CDR3 loop spans 13 amino acids. A multiplex PCR was run with 60 Vbeta primers and 13 Jbeta primers. The protocol was immunoSEQ multiplex PCR, while the TCRdb copy is restricted to in-frame clones and leaves out a portion. There are some 170,000 clones in the sample; approximately 79% occur only once, and less than 8% lies in the top ten. General study findings and limits: Common viral pathogens seemed to be connected with several of the most significant clusters, according to a later analysis. The dataset shows that most TCR sequences were rare, while some public TCRs occurred in many donors. According to an earlier analysis, most TCR beta V segments yielded productive rearrangements about 87% or about 30% of the time.

The rearrangement joins TRBV10-3 to TRBJ2-7, with D possibly TRBD2 on 7 matching bases. The sample was PBMCs. The sequence came from a man aged 40-55 years in good health and CMV-seropositive. CDR3 bases: TGTGCCATCAGGGAGGGGGGGTACTACGAGCAGTACTTC. This gives the protein CAIREGGYYEQYF.